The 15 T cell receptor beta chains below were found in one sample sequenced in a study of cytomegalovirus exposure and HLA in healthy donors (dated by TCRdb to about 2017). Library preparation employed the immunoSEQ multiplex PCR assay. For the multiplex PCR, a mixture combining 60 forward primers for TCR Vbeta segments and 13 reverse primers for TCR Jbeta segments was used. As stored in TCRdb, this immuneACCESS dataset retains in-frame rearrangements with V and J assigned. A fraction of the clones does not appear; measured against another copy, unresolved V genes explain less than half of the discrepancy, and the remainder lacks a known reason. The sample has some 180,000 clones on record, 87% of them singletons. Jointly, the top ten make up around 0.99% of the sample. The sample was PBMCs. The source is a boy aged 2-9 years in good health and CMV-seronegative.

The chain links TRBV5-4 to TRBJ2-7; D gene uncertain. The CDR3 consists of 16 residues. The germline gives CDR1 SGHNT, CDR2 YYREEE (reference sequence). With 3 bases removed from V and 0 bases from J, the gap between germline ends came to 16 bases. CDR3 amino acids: CASSYRVPLSSYEQYF. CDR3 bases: TGTGCCAGCAGCTACCGGGTCCCTTTATCCTCCTACGAGCAGTACTTC.

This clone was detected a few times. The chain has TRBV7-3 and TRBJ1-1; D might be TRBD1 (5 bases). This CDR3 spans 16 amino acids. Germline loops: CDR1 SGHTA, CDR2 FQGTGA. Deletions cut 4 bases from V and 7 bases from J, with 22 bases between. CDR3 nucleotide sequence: TGTGCCAGCAGCTCAACGCGGGGACTTTCGAATGGTGAAGCTTTCTTT. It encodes CASSSTRGLSNGEAFF.

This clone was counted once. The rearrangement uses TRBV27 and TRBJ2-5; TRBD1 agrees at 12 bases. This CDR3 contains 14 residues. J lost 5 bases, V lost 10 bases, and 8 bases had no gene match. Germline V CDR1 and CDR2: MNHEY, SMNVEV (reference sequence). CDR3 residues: CATGGTGGVETQYF. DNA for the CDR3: TGTGCCACCGGGGGGACAGGGGGCGTGGAGACCCAGTACTTC.

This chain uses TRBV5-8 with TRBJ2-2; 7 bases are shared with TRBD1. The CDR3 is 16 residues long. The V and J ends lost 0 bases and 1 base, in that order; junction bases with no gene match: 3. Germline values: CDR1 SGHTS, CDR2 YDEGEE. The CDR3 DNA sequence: TGTGCCAGCAGCTTGGCTAGGACAGGGAACACCGGGGAGCTGTTTTTT. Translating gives CASSLARTGNTGELFF.

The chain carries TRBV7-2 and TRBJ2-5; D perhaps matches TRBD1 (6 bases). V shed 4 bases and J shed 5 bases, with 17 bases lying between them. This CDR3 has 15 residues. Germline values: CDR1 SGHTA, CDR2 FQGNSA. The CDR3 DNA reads TGTGCCAGCAGCTCCAGGGGCCCTACAGGGGAGACCCAGTACTTC. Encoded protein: CASSSRGPTGETQYF.

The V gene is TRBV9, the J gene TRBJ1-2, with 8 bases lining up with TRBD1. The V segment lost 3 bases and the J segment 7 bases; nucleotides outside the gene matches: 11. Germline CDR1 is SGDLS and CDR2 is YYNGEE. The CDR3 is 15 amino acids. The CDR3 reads CASSGAGTGLVGYTF. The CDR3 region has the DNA TGTGCCAGCAGCGGGGCCGGGACAGGACTCGTTGGCTACACCTTC.

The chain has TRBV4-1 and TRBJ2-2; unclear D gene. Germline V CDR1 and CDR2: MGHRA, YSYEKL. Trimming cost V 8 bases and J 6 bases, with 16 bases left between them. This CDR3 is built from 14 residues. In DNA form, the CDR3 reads TGCGCCAGCGGCGGAGCGAAGGTTTCCGGGGAGCTGTTTTTT. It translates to CASGGAKVSGELFF.

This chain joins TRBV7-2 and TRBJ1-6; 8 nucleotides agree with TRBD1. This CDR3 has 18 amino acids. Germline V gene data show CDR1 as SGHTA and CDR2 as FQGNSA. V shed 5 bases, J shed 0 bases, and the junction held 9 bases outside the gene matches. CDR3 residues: CASSANRGVSSYNSPLHF. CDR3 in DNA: TGTGCCAGCAGCGCCAACAGGGGGGTTAGCTCCTATAATTCACCCCTCCACTTT.

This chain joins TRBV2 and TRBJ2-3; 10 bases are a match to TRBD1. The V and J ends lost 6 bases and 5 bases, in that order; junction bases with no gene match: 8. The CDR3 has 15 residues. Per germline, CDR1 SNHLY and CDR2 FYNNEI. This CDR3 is CASSLGQGKGDTQYF. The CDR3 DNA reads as TGTGCCAGCAGCTTGGGACAGGGGAAGGGAGATACGCAGTATTTT.

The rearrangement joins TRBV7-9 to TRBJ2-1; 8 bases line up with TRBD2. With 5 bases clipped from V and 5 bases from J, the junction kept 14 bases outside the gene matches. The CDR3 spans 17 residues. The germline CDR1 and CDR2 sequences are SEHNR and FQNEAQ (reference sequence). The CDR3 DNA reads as TGTGCCAGCAGCCCCCCTCTCGGGACTAGGAATGACAATGAGCAGTTCTTC. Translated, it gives CASSPPLGTRNDNEQFF.

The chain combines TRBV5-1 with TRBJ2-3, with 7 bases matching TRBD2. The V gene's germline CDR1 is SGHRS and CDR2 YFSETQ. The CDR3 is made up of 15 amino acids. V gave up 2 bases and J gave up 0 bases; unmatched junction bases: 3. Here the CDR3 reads CASSFSGDSTDTQYF. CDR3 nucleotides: TGCGCCAGCAGCTTCAGCGGGGATAGCACAGATACGCAGTATTTT.

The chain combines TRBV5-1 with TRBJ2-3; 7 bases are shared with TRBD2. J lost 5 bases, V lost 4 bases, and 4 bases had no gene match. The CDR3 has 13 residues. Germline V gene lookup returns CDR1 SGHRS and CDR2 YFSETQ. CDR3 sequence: CASSPPGGDTQYF. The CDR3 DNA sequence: TGCGCCAGCAGCCCACCGGGGGGAGATACGCAGTATTTT. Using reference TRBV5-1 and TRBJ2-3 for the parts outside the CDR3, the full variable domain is KAGVTQTPRYLIKTRGQQVTLSCSPISGHRSVSWYQQTPGQGLQFLFEYFSETQRNKGNFPGRFSGRQFSNSRSEMNVSTLELGDSALYLCASSPPGGDTQYFGPGTRLTVL.

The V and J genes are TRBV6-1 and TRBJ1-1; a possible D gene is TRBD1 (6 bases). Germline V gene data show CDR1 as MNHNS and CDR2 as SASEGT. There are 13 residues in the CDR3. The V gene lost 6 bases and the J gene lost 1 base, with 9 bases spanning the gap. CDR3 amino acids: CASRGHGNTEAFF. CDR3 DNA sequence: TGTGCCAGCAGGGGACACGGGAACACTGAAGCTTTCTTT.

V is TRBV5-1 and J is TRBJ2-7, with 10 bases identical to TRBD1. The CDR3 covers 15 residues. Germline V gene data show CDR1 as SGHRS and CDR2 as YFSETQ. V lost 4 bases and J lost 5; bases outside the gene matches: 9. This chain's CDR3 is CASSLRTGGRDEQYF. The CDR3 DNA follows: TGCGCCAGCAGCCTAAGGACAGGGGGTCGCGACGAGCAGTACTTC.

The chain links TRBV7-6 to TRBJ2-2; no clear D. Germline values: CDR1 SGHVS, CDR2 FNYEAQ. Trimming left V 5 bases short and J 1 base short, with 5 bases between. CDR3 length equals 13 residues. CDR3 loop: CASSQMNTGELFF. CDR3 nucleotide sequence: TGTGCCAGCAGCCAAATGAACACCGGGGAGCTGTTTTTT. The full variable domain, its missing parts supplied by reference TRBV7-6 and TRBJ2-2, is GAGVSQSPRYKVTKRGQDVALRCDPISGHVSLYWYRQALGQGPEFLTYFNYEAQQDKSGLPNDRFSAERPEGSISTLTIQRTEQRDSAMYRCASSQMNTGELFFGEGSRLTVL.